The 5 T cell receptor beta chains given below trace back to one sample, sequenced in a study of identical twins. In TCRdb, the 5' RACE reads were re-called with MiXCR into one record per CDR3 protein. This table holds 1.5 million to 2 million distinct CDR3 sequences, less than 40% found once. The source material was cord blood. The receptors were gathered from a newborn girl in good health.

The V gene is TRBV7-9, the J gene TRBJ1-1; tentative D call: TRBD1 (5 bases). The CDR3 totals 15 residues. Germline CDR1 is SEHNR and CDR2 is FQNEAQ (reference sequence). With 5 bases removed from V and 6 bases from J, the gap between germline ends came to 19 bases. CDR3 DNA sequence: TGTGCCAGCAGCGCCCGGGGGAGTCTCCCGTCTGAAGCTTTCTTT. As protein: CASSARGSLPSEAFF. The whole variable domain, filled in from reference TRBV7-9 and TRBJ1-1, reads DTGVSQNPRHKITKRGQNVTFRCDPISEHNRLYWYRQTLGQGPEFLTYFQNEAQLEKSRLLSDRFSAERPKGSFSTLEIQRTEQGDSAMYLCASSARGSLPSEAFFGQGTRLTVV.

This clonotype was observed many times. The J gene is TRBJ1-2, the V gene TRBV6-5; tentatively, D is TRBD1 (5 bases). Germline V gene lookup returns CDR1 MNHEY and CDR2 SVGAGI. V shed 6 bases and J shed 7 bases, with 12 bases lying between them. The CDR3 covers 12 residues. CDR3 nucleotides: TGTGCCAGCAGGTACCAGGGATTTGGCTACACCTTC. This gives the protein CASRYQGFGYTF.

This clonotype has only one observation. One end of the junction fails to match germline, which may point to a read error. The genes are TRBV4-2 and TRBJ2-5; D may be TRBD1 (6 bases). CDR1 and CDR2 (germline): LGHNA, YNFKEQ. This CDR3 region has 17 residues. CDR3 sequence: CASSQDSRGFGQETRYF. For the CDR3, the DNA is TGTGCCAGCAGCCAGGACTCCAGGGGATTTGGGCAAGAGACCCGGTACTTC.

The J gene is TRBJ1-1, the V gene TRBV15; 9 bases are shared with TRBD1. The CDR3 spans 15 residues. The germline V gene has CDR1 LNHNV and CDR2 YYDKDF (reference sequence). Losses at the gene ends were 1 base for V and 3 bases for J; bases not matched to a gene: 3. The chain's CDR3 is CATSRVRDRDTEAFF. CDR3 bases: TGTGCCACCAGCAGAGTCCGGGACAGGGACACTGAAGCTTTCTTT. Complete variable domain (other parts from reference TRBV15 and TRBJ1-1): DAMVIQNPRYQVTQFGKPVTLSCSQTLNHNVMYWYQQKSSQAPKLLFHYYDKDFNNEADTPDNFQSRRPNTSFCFLDIRSPGLGDTAMYLCATSRVRDRDTEAFFGQGTRLTVV.

The CDR3 is CASSGPGLLSYEQYF. CDR3 nucleotide sequence: TGTGCCAGCAGTGGTCCGGGACTACTTTCCTACGAGCAGTACTTC. The chain carries TRBV6-2 or TRBV6-3 and TRBJ2-7; 7 bases match TRBD2. This CDR3 comprises 15 residues. V trimming: 5 bases; J trimming: 1 base; junction bases outside the gene matches: 8. Germline-derived CDR1 and CDR2 are MNHEY and SVGEGT.